The 16 T cell receptor beta chains below were found in one sample sequenced in a study of vaccination effects on CD4 cells after COVID-19. Following 10 days of culture, CD4+ T cells were isolated. Each participant was given two doses of one vaccine (BNT162b2 or mRNA-1273). For these TCRs, the target antigens are not known. The data were produced by immunoSEQ multiplex PCR, yet TCRdb's version contains in-frame clones alone and is incomplete. This table holds about 73,000 clones, over 65% found once. The specimen was CD4+ T cells from PBMCs cultured without peptide, collected after COVID-19 vaccination. The receptors originated from a human donor who received a COVID-19 vaccine.

The V gene is TRBV6-5, the J gene TRBJ1-4; D unresolved. Germline assignment: CDR1 MNHEY and CDR2 SVGAGI. The CDR3 is 14 amino acids. V was clipped by 5 bases and J by 2 bases, with 9 bases between them. CDR3 coding DNA: TGTGCCAGCAGTCCGGGGAGGACTAATGAAAAACTGTTTTTT. Protein product: CASSPGRTNEKLFF.

This clone was recorded a few times. V usage is TRBV9 and J usage is TRBJ2-5; 9 bases agree with TRBD2. CDR1 is SGDLS and CDR2 is YYNGEE in the germline V gene. CDR3 length: 16 residues. The trim removed 4 bases at V and 1 base at J, leaving 8 bases unmatched. CDR3 residues: CASSQRGGGAQETQYF. CDR3 DNA: TGTGCCAGCAGCCAGCGGGGCGGGGGGGCCCAAGAGACCCAGTACTTC.

V is TRBV18 and J is TRBJ2-5; 9 nucleotides agree with TRBD1. The length of the CDR3 is 15 residues. Germline V gene sequence: CDR1 KGHSH, CDR2 LQKENI. The V gene end was trimmed by 3 bases and the J gene end by 3 bases; junction bases not matched to a gene: 5. This CDR3 is CASSPAGTGKETQYF. In nucleotides, the CDR3 is TGTGCCAGCTCACCGGCCGGGACAGGGAAAGAGACCCAGTACTTC.

The chain carries TRBV14 and TRBJ2-7; D is unresolved. The germline gives CDR1 SGHDN, CDR2 FVKESK. CDR3 length: 15 amino acids. The V and J ends lost 1 base and 4 bases respectively, with 14 bases between them. CDR3: CASSQGRAIKYEQYV. For the CDR3, the DNA is TGTGCCAGCAGCCAAGGTAGGGCCATCAAGTACGAGCAGTACGTC.

J is TRBJ1-2 and V is TRBV12-3 or TRBV12-4; a weak D match, TRBD1 (5 bases). The CDR3 runs 11 residues. V lost 5 bases to trimming and J lost 7 bases, with 8 bases between them. The CDR3 is CASSQGVGYTF. The DNA of the CDR3 is TGTGCCAGCAGTCAAGGGGTTGGCTACACCTTC.

The chain combines TRBV5-1 with TRBJ1-1, with D unresolved. In germline, CDR1 is SGHRS, CDR2 YFSETQ. V lost 4 bases, J lost 0 bases, and 7 bases lay in between. The length of the CDR3 is 13 residues. CDR3 in DNA: TGCGCCAGCAGCACCCTCATGAACACTGAAGCTTTCTTT. It yields the protein CASSTLMNTEAFF.

V usage is TRBV24-1 and J usage is TRBJ2-5; 7 bases are shared with TRBD2. Losses at the gene ends were 3 bases for V and 2 bases for J; bases not matched to a gene: 5. The CDR3 has 15 amino acids. The germline gives CDR1 KGHDR, CDR2 SFDVKD. In DNA, the CDR3 is TGTGCCACCAGTGATGGTCGAGCGGGGCAAGAGACCCAGTACTTC. Its translation: CATSDGRAGQETQYF.

This clone occurred once. The chain joins TRBV5-5 to TRBJ2-5; 7 bases line up with TRBD1. The CDR3 is made up of 16 amino acids. From germline, CDR1 is SGHKS and CDR2 YYEKEE (reference sequence). V was pared by 2 bases and J by 2 bases, with 9 bases of the junction left unmatched. The DNA of the CDR3 is TGTGCCAGCAGCTTAAAAACCACAGGGGTACAAGAGACCCAGTACTTC. As protein: CASSLKTTGVQETQYF. Using reference TRBV5-5 and TRBJ2-5 for the parts outside the CDR3, the full variable domain is DAGVTQSPTHLIKTRGQQVTLRCSPISGHKSVSWYQQVLGQGPQFIFQYYEKEERGRGNFPDRFSARQFPNYSSELNVNALLLGDSALYLCASSLKTTGVQETQYFGPGTRLLVL.

V and J are TRBV6-5 and TRBJ2-5; the D is unclear. Germline CDR1 and CDR2: MNHEY and SVGAGI. CDR3 length equals 16 residues. With 0 bases removed from V and 1 base from J, the gap between germline ends came to 12 bases. CDR3 in DNA: TGTGCCAGCAGTTACTCGAGGACGTCAGCCCAAGAGACCCAGTACTTC. Its protein product is CASSYSRTSAQETQYF.

The V call is TRBV28, the J call TRBJ1-2; D gene unclear. Trimming shortened V by 5 bases and J by 6 bases, and 13 bases separated the two germline ends. The CDR3 is 13 amino acids. Germline CDR1 MDHEN, CDR2 SYDVKM. The CDR3 sequence is CASSARGANGYTF. The CDR3 DNA reads as TGTGCCAGCAGTGCCAGAGGCGCAAATGGCTACACCTTC.

V and J are TRBV6-5 and TRBJ1-2; TRBD1 matches at 7 bases. This CDR3 region has 12 residues. V trimming: 0 bases; J trimming: 12 bases; junction bases outside the gene matches: 4. The V gene's germline CDR1 is MNHEY and CDR2 SVGAGI. This CDR3 is CASSYSPGQNTF. The CDR3 region has the DNA TGTGCCAGCAGTTACTCGCCGGGACAGAACACCTTC.

This clone has more than one count but fewer than ten. The chain recombines TRBV3-1 (or the pseudogene TRBV3-2) with TRBJ1-1; 8 bases are a match to TRBD1. Per the germline V gene, CDR1 is LGHDT and CDR2 is YNNKEL (reference sequence). The V segment lost 5 bases and the J segment 4 bases; nucleotides outside the gene matches: 3. This CDR3 has 13 residues. CDR3: CASSGQGGTEAFF. As DNA, the CDR3 is TGTGCCAGCAGCGGACAGGGCGGCACTGAAGCTTTCTTT.

This chain uses TRBV5-6 with TRBJ1-1; D not certain. Trimming removed 0 bases from V and 4 bases from J, with 16 bases in between. The CDR3 loop spans 16 amino acids. Looked up from germline, CDR1 is SGHDT and CDR2 is YYEEEE. The CDR3 DNA sequence: TGTGCCAGCAGCTTGGGACACTCCTCGTGGGGCACTGAAGCTTTCTTT. Translation gives CASSLGHSSWGTEAFF.

The rearrangement links TRBV5-1 to TRBJ2-4; 11 nucleotides line up with TRBD2. CDR1 is SGHRS, CDR2 YFSETQ, per germline. V was clipped by 1 base and J by 2 bases; unmatched bases: 2. The CDR3 sequence is 16 residues long. DNA of the CDR3: TGCGCCAGCAGCTTGCCTAGCGGGGGGCCCAAAAACATTCAGTACTTC. As protein: CASSLPSGGPKNIQYF.

The V call is TRBV7-9, the J call TRBJ1-6, with a tentative D call TRBD1 (5 bases). V shed 8 bases and J shed 5 bases, with 10 bases lying between them. Germline V gene sequence: CDR1 SEHNR, CDR2 FQNEAQ (reference sequence). The CDR3 consists of 13 residues. CDR3 DNA sequence: TGTGCCAGCGGAGGAGGGGATAATTCACCCCTCCACTTT. This encodes CASGGGDNSPLHF.

This chain joins TRBV18 and TRBJ1-2; D is unclear. The V end lost 5 bases, the J end lost 3 bases, and 10 bases lay between the germline ends. This CDR3 is built from 13 residues. The germline CDR1 and CDR2 sequences are KGHSH and LQKENI. Here the CDR3 DNA reads TGTGCCAGCTCAATTGGTATGGACTATGGCTACACCTTC. This encodes CASSIGMDYGYTF.